Each of the 15 T cell receptor beta chains below was sequenced from the same sample in a study of blood T cell repertoires in COVID-19. Only in-frame clones appear in the TCRdb table, and some are missing; sequencing was by immunoSEQ multiplex PCR. In the table there are around 190,000 clones, about 84% of which are singletons. The sample was peripheral blood. Every receptor here comes from a human donor in a cohort sampled during active COVID-19.

The J gene is TRBJ2-7, the V gene TRBV5-1; 9 nucleotides line up with TRBD1. After removal of 2 bases from V and 5 bases from J, the junction contained 5 bases not matched to a gene. This CDR3 has 14 residues. CDR1 and CDR2 from the germline V gene are SGHRS and YFSETQ. Here the CDR3 DNA reads TGCGCCAGCAGCTTCCGGGACAGGGTTCACGAGCAGTACTTC. Encoded protein: CASSFRDRVHEQYF. Full variable domain (missing parts from reference TRBV5-1 and TRBJ2-7): KAGVTQTPRYLIKTRGQQVTLSCSPISGHRSVSWYQQTPGQGLQFLFEYFSETQRNKGNFPGRFSGRQFSNSRSEMNVSTLELGDSALYLCASSFRDRVHEQYFGPGTRLTVT.

The J gene is TRBJ1-1, the V gene TRBV14; TRBD1 is a possible D gene (6 bases). The CDR3 extends over 14 amino acids. Germline values: CDR1 SGHDN, CDR2 FVKESK. Trimming removed 0 bases at V and 1 base at J, with 6 bases between. CDR3 amino acids: CASSQETGNTEAFF. CDR3 DNA sequence: TGTGCCAGCAGCCAAGAGACAGGGAACACTGAAGCTTTCTTT.

The rearrangement joins TRBV7-9 to TRBJ1-5; no definite D call. Germline V gene sequence: CDR1 SEHNR, CDR2 FQNEAQ (reference sequence). V lost 1 base, J lost 4 bases, and 5 bases lay in between. The CDR3 runs 13 residues. This CDR3 is CASSLEHNQPQHF. CDR3 coding DNA: TGTGCCAGCAGCTTAGAACATAATCAGCCCCAGCATTTT.

A single count supports this clone. V gene TRBV28 combines with J gene TRBJ1-5, with TRBD1 matching 8 bases. V trimming: 5 bases; J trimming: 3 bases; junction bases outside the gene matches: 12. The CDR3 sequence is 17 residues long. Germline V gene data show CDR1 as MDHEN and CDR2 as SYDVKM. This CDR3 is CASSHTTTTGANQPQHF. DNA of the CDR3: TGTGCCAGCAGTCATACTACTACGACAGGGGCCAATCAGCCCCAGCATTTT.

The chain employs TRBV11-1 and TRBJ2-5; 7 nucleotides match TRBD2. The germline gives CDR1 SGHAT, CDR2 FQDESV (reference sequence). The CDR3 runs to 15 residues. V lost 6 bases, J lost 1 base, and 8 bases stayed unmatched. The CDR3 sequence is CASSPLRGIQETQYF. CDR3 in DNA: TGTGCCAGCAGTCCCCTGCGGGGGATCCAAGAGACCCAGTACTTC. Looking up the rest from reference TRBV11-1 and TRBJ2-5 gives the full variable domain: EAEVAQSPRYKITEKSQAVAFWCDPISGHATLYWYRQILGQGPELLVQFQDESVVDDSQLPKDRFSAERLKGVDSTLKIQPAELGDSAMYLCASSPLRGIQETQYFGPGTRLLVL.

The DNA for the CDR3 is TGCAGCGTCGGTACAGGCGGCTCATACGAGCAGTACTTC. Protein: CSVGTGGSYEQYF. This rearrangement joins TRBV29-1 to TRBJ2-7, with D tentatively TRBD1 (5 bases). Germline-derived CDR1 and CDR2 are SQVTM and ANQGSEA. Trimming took off 6 bases at V and 4 bases at J, with 16 bases between the two ends. The CDR3 has 13 residues.

The genes are TRBV6-6 and TRBJ1-6; 7 positions agree with TRBD1. CDR3 length: 15 residues. After removal of 8 bases from V and 7 bases from J, the junction contained 11 bases not matched to a gene. CDR1 and CDR2 (germline): MNHNY, SVGAGI (reference sequence). The DNA for the CDR3 is TGTGCCAGCTCTCCGGGGGACAGACTCAATTCACCCCTCCACTTT. This encodes CASSPGDRLNSPLHF.

The V and J genes are TRBV27 and TRBJ2-1; TRBD2 is a possible D gene (6 bases). V lost 4 bases, J lost 5 bases, and 15 bases lay in between. CDR3 length: 15 residues. Looked up from germline, CDR1 is MNHEY and CDR2 is SMNVEV (reference sequence). CDR3 in amino acids: CASSSRRDSNNEQFF. DNA of the CDR3: TGTGCCAGCAGTTCCCGGCGGGACTCGAACAATGAGCAGTTCTTC.

This clone has a single count. The rearrangement links TRBV2 to TRBJ2-7; a weak D match, TRBD1 (6 bases). V was pared by 5 bases and J by 2 bases, with 13 bases between. CDR1 SNHLY and CDR2 FYNNEI come from the germline V gene. This CDR3 has 14 residues. CDR3 residues: CASSQDSPPYEQYF. CDR3 coding DNA: TGTGCCAGCAGTCAGGACAGCCCCCCCTACGAGCAGTACTTC.

The chain is built from TRBV5-5 and TRBJ1-5, with D tentatively TRBD1 (5 bases). Germline CDR1 is SGHKS and CDR2 is YYEKEE (reference sequence). This CDR3 comprises 15 residues. V shed 4 bases and J shed 2 bases, with 13 bases lying between them. The CDR3 loop reads CASSSDPGGNQPQHF. CDR3 sequence (DNA): TGTGCCAGCAGCAGCGACCCGGGGGGCAATCAGCCCCAGCATTTT.

This chain connects TRBV5-8 to TRBJ1-2; D ambiguous. Germline values: CDR1 SGHTS, CDR2 YDEGEE. This CDR3 spans 17 amino acids. With 0 bases removed from V and 8 bases from J, the gap between germline ends came to 23 bases. CDR3 residues: CASSLAFSRLGVEGYTF. The CDR3 coding sequence is TGTGCCAGCAGCTTGGCATTCAGTCGGCTCGGAGTGGAGGGCTACACCTTC.

This rearrangement joins TRBV25-1 to TRBJ1-4; 8 bases are a match to TRBD1. Trimming cost V 5 bases and J 6 bases; bases outside gene matches: 8. The CDR3 loop spans 15 amino acids. The germline V gene has CDR1 MGHDK and CDR2 SYGVNS. In nucleotides, the CDR3 is TGTGCCAGCAGTCCCGGACAGGGACGGGATGAAAAACTGTTTTTT. This sequence encodes CASSPGQGRDEKLFF.

CDR3 sequence (DNA): TGTGCCAGCAGCCCCCAGCGGGCTAGCGGGGGGAGCACCGGGGAGCTGTTTTTT. Translated: CASSPQRASGGSTGELFF. This chain links TRBV7-3 with TRBJ2-2, with 11 positions matching TRBD2. The V segment lost 5 bases and the J segment 4 bases; nucleotides outside the gene matches: 12. The CDR3 has 18 amino acids. Per germline, CDR1 SGHTA and CDR2 FQGTGA.

The chain recombines TRBV10-2 with TRBJ2-1; a possible D gene is TRBD2 (5 bases). Germline-derived CDR1 and CDR2 are WSHSY and SAAADI. Trimming took off 8 bases at V and 5 bases at J, with 7 bases between the two ends. This CDR3 comprises 11 residues. Here the CDR3 DNA reads TGCGCCAGCCGGGAAAACAATGAGCAGTTCTTC. Protein: CASRENNEQFF.

This chain joins TRBV2 and TRBJ2-3, with a tentative D call TRBD2 (5 bases). The germline gives CDR1 SNHLY, CDR2 FYNNEI. Deletions cut 8 bases from V and 4 bases from J, with 13 bases between. This CDR3 contains 13 residues. The CDR3, as DNA: TGTGCCAGCTGGAGGCCCGAGGCAGATACGCAGTATTTT. This encodes CASWRPEADTQYF.